This T cell receptor beta chain is drawn from a study of early T cells in non-severe SARS-CoV-2 infection. On the study more broadly: Bulk RNA from unsorted whole blood was sequenced; chains were unpaired.

Via MiXCR, TCRdb re-called the 5' RACE reads, giving one row per CDR3 protein. Here the sample spans around 48,000 distinct CDR3 sequences, around 14% being singletons. The trim removed 2 bases at V and 1 base at J, leaving 9 bases unmatched. The CDR3 sequence is 19 residues long. This clonotype came up many times. The specimen sequenced was whole blood. V gene TRBV23-1 combines with J gene TRBJ2-7; 15 nucleotides match TRBD2. TRBV23-1 is an open reading frame whose function is uncertain. The source of this sequence is an adult who was a healthcare worker with PCR-confirmed SARS-CoV-2 infection or an uninfected control (not recorded which). The CDR3 protein is CASSQAGLAGGSLSYEQYF. The CDR3 DNA sequence: TGCGCCAGCAGTCAAGCGGGACTAGCGGGGGGAAGCCTATCCTACGAGCAGTACTTC.